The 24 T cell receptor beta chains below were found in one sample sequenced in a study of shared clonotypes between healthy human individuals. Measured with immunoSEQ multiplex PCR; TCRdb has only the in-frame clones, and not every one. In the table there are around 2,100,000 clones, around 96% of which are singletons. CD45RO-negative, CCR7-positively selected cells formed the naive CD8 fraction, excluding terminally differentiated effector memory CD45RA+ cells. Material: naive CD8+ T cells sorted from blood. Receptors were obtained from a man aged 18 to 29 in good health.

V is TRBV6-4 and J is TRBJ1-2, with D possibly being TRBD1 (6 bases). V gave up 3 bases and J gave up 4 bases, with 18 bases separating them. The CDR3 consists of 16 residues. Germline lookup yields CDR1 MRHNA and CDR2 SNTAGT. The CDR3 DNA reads TGTGCCAGCAGTGAAGCTTGGGACACGGACCTCTATGGCTACACCTTC. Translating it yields CASSEAWDTDLYGYTF.

CDR3 DNA: TGTGCCAGCAGCTTGGACAGCAACATTCAGTACTTC. It is translated as CASSLDSNIQYF. This chain joins TRBV5-6 and TRBJ2-4; D gene uncertain. This CDR3 region has 12 residues. Germline V CDR1 and CDR2: SGHDT, YYEEEE. Trimming took off 0 bases at V and 7 bases at J, with 5 bases between the two ends. Complete variable domain (other parts from reference TRBV5-6 and TRBJ2-4): DAGVTQSPTHLIKTRGQQVTLRCSPKSGHDTVSWYQQALGQGPQFIFQYYEEEERQRGNFPDRFSGHQFPNYSSELNVNALLLGDSALYLCASSLDSNIQYFGAGTRLSVL.

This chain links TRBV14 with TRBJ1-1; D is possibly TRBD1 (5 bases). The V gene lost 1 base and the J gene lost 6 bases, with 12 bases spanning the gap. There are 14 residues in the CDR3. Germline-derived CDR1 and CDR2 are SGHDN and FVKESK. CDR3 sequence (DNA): TGTGCCAGCAGCCAAGCCGGGGCCCCGCCTGAAGCTTTCTTT. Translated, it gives CASSQAGAPPEAFF.

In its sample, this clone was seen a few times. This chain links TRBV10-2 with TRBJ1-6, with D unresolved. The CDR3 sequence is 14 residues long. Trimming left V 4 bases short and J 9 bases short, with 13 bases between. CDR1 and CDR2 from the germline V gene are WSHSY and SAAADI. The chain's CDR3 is CASSGEGMASPLHF. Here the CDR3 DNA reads TGCGCCAGCAGTGGCGAAGGAATGGCTTCACCCCTCCACTTT.

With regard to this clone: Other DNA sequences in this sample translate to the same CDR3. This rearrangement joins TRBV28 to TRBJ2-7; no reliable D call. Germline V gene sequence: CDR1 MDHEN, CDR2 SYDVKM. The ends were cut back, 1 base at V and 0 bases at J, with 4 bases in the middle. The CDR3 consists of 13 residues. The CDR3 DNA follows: TGTGCCAGCAGTTTATCTCTCTCCTACGAGCAGTACTTC. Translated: CASSLSLSYEQYF.

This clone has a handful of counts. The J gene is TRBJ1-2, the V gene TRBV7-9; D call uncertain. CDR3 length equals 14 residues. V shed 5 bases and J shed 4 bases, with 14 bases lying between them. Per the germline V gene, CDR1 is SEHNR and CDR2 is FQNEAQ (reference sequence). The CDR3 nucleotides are TGTGCCAGCAGCCTGGCCTTGGAGGGCTATGGCTACACCTTC. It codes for CASSLALEGYGYTF.

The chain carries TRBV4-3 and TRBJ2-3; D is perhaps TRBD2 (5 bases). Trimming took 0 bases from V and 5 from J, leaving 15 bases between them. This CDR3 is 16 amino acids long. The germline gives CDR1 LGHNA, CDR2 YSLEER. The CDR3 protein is CASSQEFILAGDTQYF. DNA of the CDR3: TGCGCCAGCAGCCAAGAATTTATCCTAGCTGGAGATACGCAGTATTTT.

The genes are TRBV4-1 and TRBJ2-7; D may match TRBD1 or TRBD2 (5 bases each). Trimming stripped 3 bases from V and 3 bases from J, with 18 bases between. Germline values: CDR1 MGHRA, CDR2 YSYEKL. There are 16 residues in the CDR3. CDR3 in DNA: TGCGCCAGCAGCCAGGCTTCCGGGACCTTACACTACGAGCAGTACTTC. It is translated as CASSQASGTLHYEQYF.

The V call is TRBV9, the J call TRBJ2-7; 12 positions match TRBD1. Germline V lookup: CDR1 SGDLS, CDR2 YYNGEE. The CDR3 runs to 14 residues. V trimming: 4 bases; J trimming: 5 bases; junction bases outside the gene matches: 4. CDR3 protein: CASSTGTGGHEQYF. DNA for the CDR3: TGTGCCAGCAGCACCGGGACAGGGGGCCACGAGCAGTACTTC.

The CDR3 region has the DNA TGTGCCTTCCAACCATTCGACAGGGATGCGTACAATGAGCAGTTCTTC. This sequence encodes CAFQPFDRDAYNEQFF. J is TRBJ2-1 and V is TRBV30; 7 nucleotides match TRBD1. V dropped 7 bases and J dropped 4; count of bases not matched to a gene: 16. The germline gives CDR1 GTSNPN, CDR2 SVGIG (reference sequence). This CDR3 is built from 16 residues.

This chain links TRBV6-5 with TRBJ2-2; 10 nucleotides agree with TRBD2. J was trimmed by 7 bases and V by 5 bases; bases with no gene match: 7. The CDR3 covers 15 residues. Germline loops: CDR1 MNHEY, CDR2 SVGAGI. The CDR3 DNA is TGTGCCAGCAGTCCCCTAGCGGGAGAGGGCGGGGAGCTGTTTTTT. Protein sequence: CASSPLAGEGGELFF.

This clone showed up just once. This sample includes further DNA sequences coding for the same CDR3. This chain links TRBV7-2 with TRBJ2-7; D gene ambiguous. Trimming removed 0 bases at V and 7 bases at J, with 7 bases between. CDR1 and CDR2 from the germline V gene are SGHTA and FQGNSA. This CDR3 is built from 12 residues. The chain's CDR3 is CASSLAGREQYF. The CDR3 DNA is TGTGCCAGCAGCTTAGCAGGCAGAGAGCAGTACTTC.

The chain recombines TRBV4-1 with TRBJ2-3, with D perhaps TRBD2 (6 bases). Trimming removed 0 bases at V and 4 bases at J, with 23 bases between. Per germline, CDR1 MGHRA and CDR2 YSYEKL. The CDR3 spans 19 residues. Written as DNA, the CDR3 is TGCGCCAGCAGCCAAGAAGTTTTGCCCCTAGCGCCTCAGCCAGATACGCAGTATTTT. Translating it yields CASSQEVLPLAPQPDTQYF.

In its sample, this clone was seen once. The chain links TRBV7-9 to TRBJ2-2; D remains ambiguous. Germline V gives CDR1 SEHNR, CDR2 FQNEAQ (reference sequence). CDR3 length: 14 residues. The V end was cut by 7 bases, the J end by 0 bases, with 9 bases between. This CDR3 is CASTHSTNTGELFF. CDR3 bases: TGTGCCAGCACCCATAGTACGAACACCGGGGAGCTGTTTTTT.

This chain's CDR3 is CASSLSPQGPVYGYTF. In DNA, the CDR3 is TGTGCCAGCAGCTTAAGCCCACAGGGGCCGGTCTATGGCTACACCTTC. The J gene is TRBJ1-2, the V gene TRBV13; TRBD1 matches at 7 bases. From germline, CDR1 is PRHDT and CDR2 FYEKMQ (reference sequence). The CDR3 is 16 amino acids. With 2 bases clipped from V and 4 bases from J, the junction kept 10 bases outside the gene matches.

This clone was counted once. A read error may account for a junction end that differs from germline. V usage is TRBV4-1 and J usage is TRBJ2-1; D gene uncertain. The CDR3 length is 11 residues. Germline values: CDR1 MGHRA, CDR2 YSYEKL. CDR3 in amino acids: CASSQGRALLF. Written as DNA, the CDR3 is TGCGCCAGCAGCCAAGGTAGGGCGTTGCTCTTC.

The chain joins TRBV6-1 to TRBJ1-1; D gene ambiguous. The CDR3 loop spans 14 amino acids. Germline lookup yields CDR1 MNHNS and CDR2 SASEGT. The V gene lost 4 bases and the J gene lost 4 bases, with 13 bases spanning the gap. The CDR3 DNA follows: TGTGCCAGCAGTGGCCCTGAAGGGTTCACTGAAGCTTTCTTT. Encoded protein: CASSGPEGFTEAFF.

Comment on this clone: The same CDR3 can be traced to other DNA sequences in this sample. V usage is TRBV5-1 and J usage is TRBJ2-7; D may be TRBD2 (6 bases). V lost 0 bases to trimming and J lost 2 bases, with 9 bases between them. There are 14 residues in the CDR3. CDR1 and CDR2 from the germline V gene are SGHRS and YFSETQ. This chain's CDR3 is CASSLEGGAYEQYF. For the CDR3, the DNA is TGCGCCAGCAGCTTGGAGGGCGGGGCCTACGAGCAGTACTTC.

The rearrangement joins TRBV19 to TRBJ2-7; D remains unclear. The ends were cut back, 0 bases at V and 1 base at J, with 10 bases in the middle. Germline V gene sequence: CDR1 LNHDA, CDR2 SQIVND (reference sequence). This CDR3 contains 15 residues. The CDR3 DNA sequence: TGTGCCAGTAGTATAGATTTTACGGTTTCCTACGAGCAGTACTTC. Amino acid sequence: CASSIDFTVSYEQYF.

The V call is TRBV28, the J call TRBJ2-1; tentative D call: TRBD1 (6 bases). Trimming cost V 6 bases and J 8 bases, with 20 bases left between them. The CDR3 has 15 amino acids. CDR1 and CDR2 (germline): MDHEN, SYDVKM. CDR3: CASRSFGTGSDEQFF. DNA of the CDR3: TGTGCCAGCAGGAGTTTTGGAACAGGGTCGGATGAGCAGTTCTTC.

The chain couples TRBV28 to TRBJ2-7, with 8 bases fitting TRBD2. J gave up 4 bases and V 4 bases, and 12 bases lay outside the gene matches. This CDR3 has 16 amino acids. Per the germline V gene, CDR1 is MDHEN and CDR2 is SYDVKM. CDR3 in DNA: TGTGCCAGCAGTTCACTAGCGGAGCGGGTTTTTTACGAGCAGTACTTC. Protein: CASSSLAERVFYEQYF. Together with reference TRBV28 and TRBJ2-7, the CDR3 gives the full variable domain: DVKVTQSSRYLVKRTGEKVFLECVQDMDHENMFWYRQDPGLGLRLIYFSYDVKMKEKGDIPEGYSVSREKKERFSLILESASTNQTSMYLCASSSLAERVFYEQYFGPGTRLTVT.

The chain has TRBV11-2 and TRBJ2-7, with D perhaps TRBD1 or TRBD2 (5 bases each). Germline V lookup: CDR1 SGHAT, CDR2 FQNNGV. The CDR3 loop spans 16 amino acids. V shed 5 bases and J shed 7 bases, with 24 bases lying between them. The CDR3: CASSENYGTGLGEQYF. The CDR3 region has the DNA TGTGCCAGCAGCGAAAATTATGGGACGGGTCTCGGGGAGCAGTACTTC.

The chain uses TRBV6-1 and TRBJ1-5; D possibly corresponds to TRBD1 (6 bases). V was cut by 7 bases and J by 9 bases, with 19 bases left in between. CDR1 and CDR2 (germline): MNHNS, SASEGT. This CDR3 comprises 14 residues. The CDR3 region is CASISVAGEGPQHF. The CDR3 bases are TGTGCCAGCATTAGTGTGGCAGGGGAAGGGCCCCAGCATTTT.

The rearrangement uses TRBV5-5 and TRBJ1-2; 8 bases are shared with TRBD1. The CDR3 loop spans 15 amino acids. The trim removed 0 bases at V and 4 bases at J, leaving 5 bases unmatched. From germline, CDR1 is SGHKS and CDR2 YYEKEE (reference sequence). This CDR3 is CASSLARGPVYGYTF. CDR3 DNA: TGTGCCAGCAGCTTGGCCAGGGGGCCAGTCTATGGCTACACCTTC.